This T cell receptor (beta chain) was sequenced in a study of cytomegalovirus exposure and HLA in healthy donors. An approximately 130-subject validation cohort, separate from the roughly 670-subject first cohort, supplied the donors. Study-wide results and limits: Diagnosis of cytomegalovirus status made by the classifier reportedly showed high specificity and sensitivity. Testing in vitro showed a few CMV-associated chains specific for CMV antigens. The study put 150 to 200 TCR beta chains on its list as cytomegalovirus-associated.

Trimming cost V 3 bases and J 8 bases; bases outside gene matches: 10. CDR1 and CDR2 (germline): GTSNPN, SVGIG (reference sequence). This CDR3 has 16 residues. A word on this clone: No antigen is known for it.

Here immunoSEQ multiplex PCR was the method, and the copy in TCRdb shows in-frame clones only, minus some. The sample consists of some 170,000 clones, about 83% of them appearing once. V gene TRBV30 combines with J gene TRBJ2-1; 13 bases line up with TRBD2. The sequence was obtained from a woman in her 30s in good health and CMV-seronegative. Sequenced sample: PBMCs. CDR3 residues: CAWRAGTSGANDEQFF. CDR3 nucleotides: TGTGCCTGGAGAGCCGGGACTAGCGGGGCAAACGATGAGCAGTTCTTC.